This T cell receptor (beta chain) was sequenced in a study of blood T cell repertoires in COVID-19. The overall study: PBMCs, B-cell-depleted T cells, or T cells provided the cDNA or gDNA that made up the material.

V gave up 5 bases and J gave up 9 bases; unmatched junction bases: 10. Germline V lookup: CDR1 SGHTA, CDR2 FQGNSA. The CDR3 has 15 amino acids. Method: immunoSEQ multiplex PCR; TCRdb's copy keeps in-frame clones and lacks some. The table shows some 100,000 clones, with roughly 84% occurring only once. This rearrangement joins TRBV7-2 to TRBJ2-4; 10 bases map to TRBD1. The sample comprised peripheral blood. This TCR was sampled from a human donor in a cohort sampled during active COVID-19. In nucleotides, the CDR3 is TGTGCCAGCAGCCAGATAGGGGACAGGGGTGGCATTCAGTACTTC. It encodes CASSQIGDRGGIQYF. Using reference TRBV7-2 and TRBJ2-4 for the parts outside the CDR3, the full variable domain is GAGVSQSPSNKVTEKGKDVELRCDPISGHTALYWYRQSLGQGLEFLIYFQGNSAPDKSGLPSDRFSAERTGGSVSTLTIQRTQQEDSAVYLCASSQIGDRGGIQYFGAGTRLSVL.